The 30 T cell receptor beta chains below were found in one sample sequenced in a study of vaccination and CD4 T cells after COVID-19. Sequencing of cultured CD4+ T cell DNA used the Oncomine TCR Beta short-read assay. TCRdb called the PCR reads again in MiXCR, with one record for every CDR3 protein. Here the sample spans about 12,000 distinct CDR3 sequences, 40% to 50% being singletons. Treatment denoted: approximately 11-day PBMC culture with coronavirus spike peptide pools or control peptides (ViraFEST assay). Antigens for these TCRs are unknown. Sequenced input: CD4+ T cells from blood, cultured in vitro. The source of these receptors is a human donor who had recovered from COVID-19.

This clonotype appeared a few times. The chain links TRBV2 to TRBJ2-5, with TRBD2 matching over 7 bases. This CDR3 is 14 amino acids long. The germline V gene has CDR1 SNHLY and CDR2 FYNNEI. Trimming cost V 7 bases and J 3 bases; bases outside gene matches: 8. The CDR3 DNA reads TGTGCCAGCAAGAGCGGGATCGGGGAAGAGACCCAGTACTTC. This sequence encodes CASKSGIGEETQYF.

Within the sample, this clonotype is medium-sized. The CDR3 here is CASSPNEKLFF. In DNA form, the CDR3 reads TGTGCCAGCAGCCCCAATGAAAAACTGTTTTTT. V gene TRBV5-5 combines with J gene TRBJ1-4, with no clear D. V lost 4 bases, J lost 5 bases, and 3 bases lay in between. Germline V CDR1 and CDR2: SGHKS, YYEKEE (reference sequence). The CDR3 contains 11 residues.

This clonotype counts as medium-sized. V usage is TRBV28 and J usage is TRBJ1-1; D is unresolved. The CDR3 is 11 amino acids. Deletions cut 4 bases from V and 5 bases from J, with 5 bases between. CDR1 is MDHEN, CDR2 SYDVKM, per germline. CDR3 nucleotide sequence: TGTGCCAGCAGTTCGGGGACTGAAGCTTTCTTT. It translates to CASSSGTEAFF. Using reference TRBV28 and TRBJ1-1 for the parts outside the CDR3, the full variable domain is DVKVTQSSRYLVKRTGEKVFLECVQDMDHENMFWYRQDPGLGLRLIYFSYDVKMKEKGDIPEGYSVSREKKERFSLILESASTNQTSMYLCASSSGTEAFFGQGTRLTVV.

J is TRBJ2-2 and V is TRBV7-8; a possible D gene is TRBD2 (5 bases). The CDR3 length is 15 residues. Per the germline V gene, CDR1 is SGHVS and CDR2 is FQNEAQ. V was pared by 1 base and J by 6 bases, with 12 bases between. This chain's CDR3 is CASSLEYYGAGELFF. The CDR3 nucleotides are TGTGCCAGCAGCTTAGAGTACTACGGGGCCGGGGAGCTGTTTTTT.

CDR3 sequence: CASSGTRSTVEQFF. The CDR3 coding sequence is TGTGCCAGTAGTGGGACTAGGTCGACGGTTGAGCAGTTCTTC. This rearrangement joins TRBV19 to TRBJ2-1; 8 nucleotides match TRBD2. After removal of 5 bases from V and 9 bases from J, the junction contained 9 bases not matched to a gene. CDR1 and CDR2 from the germline V gene are LNHDA and SQIVND (reference sequence). The CDR3 is made up of 14 amino acids.

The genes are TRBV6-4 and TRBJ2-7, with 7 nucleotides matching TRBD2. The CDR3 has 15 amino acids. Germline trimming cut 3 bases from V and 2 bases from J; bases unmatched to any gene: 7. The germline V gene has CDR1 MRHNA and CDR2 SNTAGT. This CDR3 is CASSDRWEGTYEQYF. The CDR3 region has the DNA TGTGCCAGCAGTGATCGGTGGGAGGGGACCTACGAGCAGTACTTC.

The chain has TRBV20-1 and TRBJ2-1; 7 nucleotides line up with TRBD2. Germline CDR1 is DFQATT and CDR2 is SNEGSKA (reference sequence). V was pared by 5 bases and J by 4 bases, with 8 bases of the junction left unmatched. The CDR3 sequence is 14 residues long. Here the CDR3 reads CSAGSGDYYNEQFF. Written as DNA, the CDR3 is TGCAGTGCTGGGTCCGGGGACTATTACAATGAGCAGTTCTTC.

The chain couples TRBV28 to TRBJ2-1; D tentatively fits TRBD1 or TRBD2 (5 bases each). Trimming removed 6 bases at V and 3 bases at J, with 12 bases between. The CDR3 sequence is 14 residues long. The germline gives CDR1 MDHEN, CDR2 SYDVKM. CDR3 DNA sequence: TGTGCCAGCAGCTCCCGGGACGGCTACAATGAGCAGTTCTTC. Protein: CASSSRDGYNEQFF.

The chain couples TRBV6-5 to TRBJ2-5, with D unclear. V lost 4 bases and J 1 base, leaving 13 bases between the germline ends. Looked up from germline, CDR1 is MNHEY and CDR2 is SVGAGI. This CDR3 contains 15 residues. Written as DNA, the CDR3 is TGTGCCAGCAGTTCCGACGGCCATAGCCAAGAGACCCAGTACTTC. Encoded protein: CASSSDGHSQETQYF.

The CDR3 reads CASSQDLNTEAFF. The CDR3 DNA sequence: TGTGCCAGCAGCCAGGACCTGAACACTGAAGCTTTCTTT. The chain employs TRBV5-4 and TRBJ1-1, with unresolved D. The CDR3 contains 13 residues. Germline V gene data show CDR1 as SGHNT and CDR2 as YYREEE (reference sequence). Deletions cut 4 bases from V and 0 bases from J, with 7 bases between. The full variable domain, in which reference TRBV5-4 and TRBJ1-1 provide the parts outside the CDR3, is ETGVTQSPTHLIKTRGQQVTLRCSSQSGHNTVSWYQQALGQGPQFIFQYYREEENGRGNFPPRFSGLQFPNYSSELNVNALELDDSALYLCASSQDLNTEAFFGQGTRLTVV.

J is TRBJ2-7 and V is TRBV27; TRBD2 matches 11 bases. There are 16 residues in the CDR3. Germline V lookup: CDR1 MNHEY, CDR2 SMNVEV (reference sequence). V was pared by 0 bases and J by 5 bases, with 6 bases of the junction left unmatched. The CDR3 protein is CASSLSLSGRVDEQYF. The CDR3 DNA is TGTGCCAGCAGTTTATCACTTAGCGGGAGGGTCGACGAGCAGTACTTC.

The CDR3 sequence is CASSGSVAGGDTQYF. DNA of the CDR3: TGTGCCAGCAGTGGTAGTGTTGCCGGGGGAGATACGCAGTATTTT. The V gene is TRBV7-2, the J gene TRBJ2-3; TRBD2 might be the D (6 bases). Germline lookup yields CDR1 SGHTA and CDR2 FQGNSA. V lost 6 bases and J 5 bases, leaving 18 bases between the germline ends. This CDR3 has 15 amino acids.

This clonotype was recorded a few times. CDR3 coding DNA: TGTGCCAGCTCACCAGGGGGCGACTATGGCTACACCTTC. Its translation is CASSPGGDYGYTF. This chain uses TRBV18 with TRBJ1-2, with D perhaps matching TRBD1 (6 bases). Germline loops: CDR1 KGHSH, CDR2 LQKENI. V gave up 2 bases and J gave up 3 bases, with 7 bases separating them. This CDR3 is built from 13 residues.

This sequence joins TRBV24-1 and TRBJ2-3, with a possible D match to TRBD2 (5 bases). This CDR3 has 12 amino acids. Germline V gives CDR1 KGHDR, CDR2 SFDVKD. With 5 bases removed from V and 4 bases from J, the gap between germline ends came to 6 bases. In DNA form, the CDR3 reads TGTGCCACCAGTGCCGGGGCAGATACGCAGTATTTT. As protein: CATSAGADTQYF.

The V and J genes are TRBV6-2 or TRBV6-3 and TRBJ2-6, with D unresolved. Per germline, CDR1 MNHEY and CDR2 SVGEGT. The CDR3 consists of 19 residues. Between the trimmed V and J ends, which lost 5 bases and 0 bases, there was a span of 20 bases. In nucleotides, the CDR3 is TGTGCCAGCAGTGACCGATTCCGGGCCGCCGCCTCTGGGGCCAACGTCCTGACTTTC. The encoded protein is CASSDRFRAAASGANVLTF.

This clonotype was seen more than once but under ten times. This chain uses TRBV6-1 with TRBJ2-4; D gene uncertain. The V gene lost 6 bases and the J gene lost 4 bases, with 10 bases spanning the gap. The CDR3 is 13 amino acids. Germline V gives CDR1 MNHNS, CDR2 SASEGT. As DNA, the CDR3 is TGTGCCAGCAGAACCGAAGGGAAAAACATTCAGTACTTC. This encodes CASRTEGKNIQYF.

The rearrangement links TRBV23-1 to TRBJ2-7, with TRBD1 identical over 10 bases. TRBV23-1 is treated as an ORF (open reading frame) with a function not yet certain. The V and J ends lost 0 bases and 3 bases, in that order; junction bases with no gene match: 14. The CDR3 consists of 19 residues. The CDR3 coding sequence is TGCGCCAGCAGTCAATCACACCCCAGAGGCCGGGACAGGGGCTACGAGCAGTACTTC. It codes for CASSQSHPRGRDRGYEQYF.

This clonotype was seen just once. The CDR3 protein is CSAMKGGGIAKNIQYF. The CDR3 bases are TGCAGTGCTATGAAGGGAGGGGGGATAGCCAAAAACATTCAGTACTTC. The chain combines TRBV20-1 with TRBJ2-4, with D perhaps TRBD2 (7 bases). V was pared by 4 bases and J by 0 bases, with 16 bases between. This CDR3 has 16 amino acids. Germline V lookup: CDR1 DFQATT, CDR2 SNEGSKA (reference sequence).

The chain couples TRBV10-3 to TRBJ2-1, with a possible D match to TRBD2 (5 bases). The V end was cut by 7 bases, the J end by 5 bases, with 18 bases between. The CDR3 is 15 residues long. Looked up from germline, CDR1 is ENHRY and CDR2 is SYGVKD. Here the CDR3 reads CAITNGVLIDNEQFF. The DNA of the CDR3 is TGTGCCATCACTAACGGGGTACTGATAGACAATGAGCAGTTCTTC.

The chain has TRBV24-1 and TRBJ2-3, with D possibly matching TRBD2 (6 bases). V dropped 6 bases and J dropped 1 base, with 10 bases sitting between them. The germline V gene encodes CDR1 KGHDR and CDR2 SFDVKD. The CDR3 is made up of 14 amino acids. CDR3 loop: CATSSSARTDTQYF. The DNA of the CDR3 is TGTGCCACCAGTTCTAGCGCACGCACAGATACGCAGTATTTT.

CDR3 DNA: TGCAGTGACAGCCTTTCGATCACAGATACGCAGTATTTT. The encoded protein is CSDSLSITDTQYF. The chain carries TRBV20-1 and TRBJ2-3; no definite D call. This CDR3 comprises 13 residues. The V end lost 7 bases, the J end lost 2 bases, and 13 bases lay between the germline ends. Looked up from germline, CDR1 is DFQATT and CDR2 is SNEGSKA (reference sequence).

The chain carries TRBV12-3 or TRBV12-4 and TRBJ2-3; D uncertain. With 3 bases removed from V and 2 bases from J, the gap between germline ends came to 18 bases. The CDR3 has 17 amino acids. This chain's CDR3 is CASSFRRWSQFTDTQYF. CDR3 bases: TGTGCCAGCAGTTTCAGACGTTGGTCCCAATTCACAGATACGCAGTATTTT.

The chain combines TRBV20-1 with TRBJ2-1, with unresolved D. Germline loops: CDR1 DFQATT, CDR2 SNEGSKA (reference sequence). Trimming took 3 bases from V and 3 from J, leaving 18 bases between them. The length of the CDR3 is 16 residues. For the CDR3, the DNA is TGCAGTGCTAGTAGCCCTAACGTACTATTCTACAATGAGCAGTTCTTC. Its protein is CSASSPNVLFYNEQFF.

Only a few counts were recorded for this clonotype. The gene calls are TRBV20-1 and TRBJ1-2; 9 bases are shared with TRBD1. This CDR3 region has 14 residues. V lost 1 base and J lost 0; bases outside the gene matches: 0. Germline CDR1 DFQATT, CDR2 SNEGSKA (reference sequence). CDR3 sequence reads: CSARGTGANYGYTF. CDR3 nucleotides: TGCAGTGCTAGAGGGACAGGGGCTAACTATGGCTACACCTTC.

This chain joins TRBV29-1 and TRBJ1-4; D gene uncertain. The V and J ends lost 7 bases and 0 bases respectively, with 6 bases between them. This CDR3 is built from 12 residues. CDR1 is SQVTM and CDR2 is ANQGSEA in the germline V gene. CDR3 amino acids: CSGGTTNEKLFF. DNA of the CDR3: TGCAGCGGGGGAACAACTAATGAAAAACTGTTTTTT.

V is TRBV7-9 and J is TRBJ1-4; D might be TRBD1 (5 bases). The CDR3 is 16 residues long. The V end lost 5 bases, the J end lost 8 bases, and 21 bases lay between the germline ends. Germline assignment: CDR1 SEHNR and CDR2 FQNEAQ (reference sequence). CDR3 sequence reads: CASSPTAGAGNEKLFF. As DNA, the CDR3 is TGTGCCAGCAGCCCAACCGCCGGGGCAGGGAACGAAAAACTGTTTTTT.

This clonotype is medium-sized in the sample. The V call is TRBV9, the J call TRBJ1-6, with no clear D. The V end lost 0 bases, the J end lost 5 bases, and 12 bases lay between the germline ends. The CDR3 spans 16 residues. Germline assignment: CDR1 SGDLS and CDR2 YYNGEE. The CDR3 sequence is CASSVEGGSNNSPLHF. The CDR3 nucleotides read TGTGCCAGCAGCGTAGAGGGAGGGTCCAATAATTCACCCCTCCACTTT.

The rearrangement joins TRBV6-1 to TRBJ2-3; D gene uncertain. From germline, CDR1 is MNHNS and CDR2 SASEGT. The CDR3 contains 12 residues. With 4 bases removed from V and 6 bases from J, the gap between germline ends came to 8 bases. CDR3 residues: CASSVRLDTQYF. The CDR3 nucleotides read TGTGCCAGCAGTGTAAGGCTGGATACGCAGTATTTT.

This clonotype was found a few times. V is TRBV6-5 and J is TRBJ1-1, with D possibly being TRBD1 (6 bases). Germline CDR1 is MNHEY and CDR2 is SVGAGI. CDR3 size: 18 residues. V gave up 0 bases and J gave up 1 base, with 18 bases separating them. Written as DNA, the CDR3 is TGTGCCAGCAGTTACTCGAAGAGGAGTACAGGGCCGAACACTGAAGCTTTCTTT. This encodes CASSYSKRSTGPNTEAFF.

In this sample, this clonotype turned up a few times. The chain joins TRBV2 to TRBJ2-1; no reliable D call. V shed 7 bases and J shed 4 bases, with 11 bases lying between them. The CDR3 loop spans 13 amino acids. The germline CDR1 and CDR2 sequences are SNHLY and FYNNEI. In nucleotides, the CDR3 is TGTGCCAGCATGGAGATGGATTACAATGAGCAGTTCTTC. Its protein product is CASMEMDYNEQFF.